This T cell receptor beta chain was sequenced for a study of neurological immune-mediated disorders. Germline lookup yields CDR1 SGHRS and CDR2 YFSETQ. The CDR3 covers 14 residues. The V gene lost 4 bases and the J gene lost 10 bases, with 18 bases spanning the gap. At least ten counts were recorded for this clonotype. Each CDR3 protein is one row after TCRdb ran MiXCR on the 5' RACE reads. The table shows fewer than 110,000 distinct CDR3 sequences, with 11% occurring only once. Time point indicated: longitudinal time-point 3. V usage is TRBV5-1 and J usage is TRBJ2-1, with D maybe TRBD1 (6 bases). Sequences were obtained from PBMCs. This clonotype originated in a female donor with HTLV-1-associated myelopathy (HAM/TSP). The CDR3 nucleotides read TGCGCCAGCAGCCCCAATCCGACAGGAGACGAGCAGTTCTTC. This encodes CASSPNPTGDEQFF.